This TCR beta chain was sequenced in a study of response to subunit inactivated influenza vaccine. Each CDR3 protein gets one entry after TCRdb re-called the RT-PCR reads with MiXCR. The table includes hundreds of thousands of distinct CDR3 sequences, approximately 24% detected once. In germline, CDR1 is SQVTM, CDR2 ANQGSEA. The CDR3 spans 13 residues. V lost 5 bases, J lost 4 bases, and 13 bases lay in between. This chain joins TRBV29-1 and TRBJ2-3; either TRBD1 or TRBD2 may supply D (7 bases each). Source: CD4+ T cells sorted from PBMCs, taken less than 6 days after vaccination. The sequence was collected from a man in his fifties who received an inactivated influenza vaccine. The CDR3 sequence is CSVREGAADTQYF. CDR3 nucleotides: TGCAGCGTTAGGGAGGGGGCGGCAGATACGCAGTATTTT.